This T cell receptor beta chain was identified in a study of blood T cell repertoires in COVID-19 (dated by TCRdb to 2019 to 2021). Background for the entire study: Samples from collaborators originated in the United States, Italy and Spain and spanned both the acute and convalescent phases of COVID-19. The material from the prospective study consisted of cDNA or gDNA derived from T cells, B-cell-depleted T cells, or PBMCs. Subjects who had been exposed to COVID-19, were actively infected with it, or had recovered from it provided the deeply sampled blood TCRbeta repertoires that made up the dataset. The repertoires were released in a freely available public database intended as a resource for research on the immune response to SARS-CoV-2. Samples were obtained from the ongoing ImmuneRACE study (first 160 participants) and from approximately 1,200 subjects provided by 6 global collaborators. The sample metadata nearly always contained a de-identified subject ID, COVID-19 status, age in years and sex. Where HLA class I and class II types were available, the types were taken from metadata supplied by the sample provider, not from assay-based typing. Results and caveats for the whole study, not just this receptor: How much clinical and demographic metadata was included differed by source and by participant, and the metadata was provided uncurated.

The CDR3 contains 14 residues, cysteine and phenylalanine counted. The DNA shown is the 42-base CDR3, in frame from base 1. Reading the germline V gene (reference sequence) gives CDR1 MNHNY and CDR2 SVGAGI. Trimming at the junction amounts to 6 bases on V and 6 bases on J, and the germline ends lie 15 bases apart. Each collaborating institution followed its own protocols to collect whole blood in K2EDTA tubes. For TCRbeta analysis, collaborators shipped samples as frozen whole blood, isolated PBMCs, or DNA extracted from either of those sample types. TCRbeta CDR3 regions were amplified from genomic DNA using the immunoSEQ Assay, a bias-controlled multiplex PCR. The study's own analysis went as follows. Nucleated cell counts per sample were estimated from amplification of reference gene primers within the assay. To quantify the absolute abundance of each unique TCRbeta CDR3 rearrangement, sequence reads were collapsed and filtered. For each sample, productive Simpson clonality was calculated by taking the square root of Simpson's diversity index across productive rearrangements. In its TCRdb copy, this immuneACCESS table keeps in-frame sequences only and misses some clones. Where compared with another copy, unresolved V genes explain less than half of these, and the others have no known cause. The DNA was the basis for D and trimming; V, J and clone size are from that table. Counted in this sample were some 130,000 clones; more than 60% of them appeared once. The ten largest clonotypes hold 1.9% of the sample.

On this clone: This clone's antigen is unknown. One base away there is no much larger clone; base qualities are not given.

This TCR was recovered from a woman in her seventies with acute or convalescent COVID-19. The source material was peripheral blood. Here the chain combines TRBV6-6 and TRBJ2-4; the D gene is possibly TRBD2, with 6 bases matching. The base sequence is TGTGCCAGCAGCCTGGGGACTCCAACAAACATTCAGTACTTC. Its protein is CASSLGTPTNIQYF.